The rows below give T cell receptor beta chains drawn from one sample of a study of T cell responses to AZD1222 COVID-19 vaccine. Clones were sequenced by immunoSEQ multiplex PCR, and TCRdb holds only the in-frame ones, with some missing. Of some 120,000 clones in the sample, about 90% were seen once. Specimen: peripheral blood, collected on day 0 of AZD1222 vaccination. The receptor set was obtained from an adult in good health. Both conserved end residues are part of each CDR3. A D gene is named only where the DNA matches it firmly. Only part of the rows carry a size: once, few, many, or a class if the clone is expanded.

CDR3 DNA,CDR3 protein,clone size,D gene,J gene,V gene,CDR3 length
TGTGCCAGCAGCTACGACAGGGACAATGGCTACACCTTC,CASSYDRDNGYTF,.,TRBD1,TRBJ1-2,TRBV5-4,13
TGTGCCAGCGGCGAGGGGTCCTACGAGCAGTACTTC,CASGEGSYEQYF,.,.,TRBJ2-7,TRBV28,12
TGTGCCAGCAGCCAAGATGGCAATCAGCCCCAGCATTTT,CASSQDGNQPQHF,.,.,TRBJ1-5,TRBV14,13
TGTGCCAGCAGATCAAAACCGGGACTAGACAATGAGCAGTTCTTC,CASRSKPGLDNEQFF,.,TRBD2,TRBJ2-1,TRBV28,15
TGTGCCAGCAGTTACTCCTTGTCCTACGAGCAGTACTTC,CASSYSLSYEQYF,once,.,TRBJ2-7,TRBV6-5,13
TGTGCCAGCAGCTTCTCGTTCGGCGGTAATGAAAAACTGTTTTTT,CASSFSFGGNEKLFF,once,.,TRBJ1-4,TRBV6-5,15
TGCGCCAGCAGCTTGGATCGCGTAACTAACTATGGCTACACCTTC,CASSLDRVTNYGYTF,.,.,TRBJ1-2,TRBV5-1,15
TGTGCCAGCATCCAACCGGGACTAGCGTCAGATACGCAGTATTTT,CASIQPGLASDTQYF,.,TRBD2,TRBJ2-3,TRBV11-2,15
TGTGCCACCCACCCGGGGCGGGGAAACACCATATATTTT,CATHPGRGNTIYF,.,.,TRBJ1-3,TRBV19,13
TGTGCCAGCAGCTGGGCAAGAAGTTCCGACCCCGGGGAGCTGTTTTTT,CASSWARSSDPGELFF,.,.,TRBJ2-2,TRBV5-4,16
TGTGCCAGCAGCCAGGCCGGACAGCCTGCTGACTATGGCTACACCTTC,CASSQAGQPADYGYTF,.,.,TRBJ1-2,TRBV4-2,16
TGCAGCGTTCGGGGGGCATCTGAAGCTTTCTTT,CSVRGASEAFF,.,.,TRBJ1-1,TRBV29-1,11
TGTGCCAGCAGCGTAGCGTACAGGGCGACCTACAATGAGCAGTTCTTC,CASSVAYRATYNEQFF,many,.,TRBJ2-1,TRBV9,16
TGTGCCAGCAGACCACAGGGGTTAGGAGGCTACACCTTC,CASRPQGLGGYTF,.,TRBD1,TRBJ1-2,TRBV7-9,13
TGCGCCAGCAGCCAAAAGGCTGGGACAGGGTCCTACGAGCAGTACTTC,CASSQKAGTGSYEQYF,.,TRBD1,TRBJ2-7,TRBV4-1,16
TGTGCCAGCGGGAAAAGTCGGACGGCAGATCTTTACGAGCAGTACTTC,CASGKSRTADLYEQYF,.,.,TRBJ2-7,TRBV21-1,16
TGTGCCAGTTTTCTTACAGGGACAATGAACACTGAAGCTTTCTTT,CASFLTGTMNTEAFF,.,.,TRBJ1-1,TRBV19,15
TGTGCCAGCAGTTTAAACGGGGGGCCCTACGAGCAGTACTTC,CASSLNGGPYEQYF,.,.,TRBJ2-7,TRBV27,14
TGTGCCAGCAGCCTACTCGGGGAAGGAAACACCATATATTTT,CASSLLGEGNTIYF,.,.,TRBJ1-3,TRBV21-1,14
TGCGCCAGCAGCCTAGGGCCAGGGGGACTGGGCTACACCTTC,CASSLGPGGLGYTF,.,TRBD1,TRBJ1-2,TRBV5-1,14
TGTGCCAGCAGCTTGACTGGTCGGGAGCTGTTTTTT,CASSLTGRELFF,.,.,TRBJ2-2,TRBV5-6,12
TGTGCCAGTAGCGGACAGAGGAACACTGAAGCTTTCTTT,CASSGQRNTEAFF,.,.,TRBJ1-1,TRBV19,13
TGTGCCAGCAGCTTAGTAAACAGGGGGCCTTTCTACGAGCAGTACTTC,CASSLVNRGPFYEQYF,.,TRBD1,TRBJ2-7,TRBV7-9,16
TGTGCCAGCAGCTTAGATCGTGGGGGAACTGAAGCTTTCTTT,CASSLDRGGTEAFF,.,.,TRBJ1-1,TRBV7-9,14
TGTGCCTGGAGTTGGGGACGGGGGGGGAATGAAAAACTGTTTTTT,CAWSWGRGGNEKLFF,.,.,TRBJ1-4,TRBV30,15
TGTGCCAGCAGCTGGGATAACACTGAAGCTTTCTTT,CASSWDNTEAFF,.,.,TRBJ1-1,TRBV7-9,12
TGTGCCAGCAGTCCCGGGACAGGGTTTGGCACCGGGGAGCTGTTTTTT,CASSPGTGFGTGELFF,.,TRBD1,TRBJ2-2,TRBV6-6,16
TGTGCCAGCAGCCCTAGGGGCGGGGGTCTTAGTAATCAGCCCCAGCATTTT,CASSPRGGGLSNQPQHF,.,.,TRBJ1-5,TRBV7-2,17
TGCGCCAGCAGCCAAGGCCAAACCTACGAGCAGTACTTC,CASSQGQTYEQYF,.,.,TRBJ2-7,TRBV5-1,13
TGTGCCAGCTCACCATTGGGGTCCCCTAGCTACGAGCAGTACTTC,CASSPLGSPSYEQYF,.,.,TRBJ2-7,TRBV18,15
TGTGCCAGGACCACGGACAACACTGAAGCTTTCTTT,CARTTDNTEAFF,few,.,TRBJ1-1,TRBV2,12
TGTGCCAGCAGTGCGGGGTTACCCGGGGAGTACTTC,CASSAGLPGEYF,few,.,TRBJ2-7,TRBV2,12
TGCAGCGTTCGTGGGGGCCACCTCAACACCGGGGAGCTGTTTTTT,CSVRGGHLNTGELFF,.,.,TRBJ2-2,TRBV29-1,15
TGTGCCATCAGGACGACAGATGGCACTGAAGCTTTCTTT,CAIRTTDGTEAFF,.,.,TRBJ1-1,TRBV10-3,13
TGTGCCAGCAGCTACGGGACGGACTATGGCTACACCTTC,CASSYGTDYGYTF,.,.,TRBJ1-2,TRBV25-1,13
TGTGCCAGCAGCTCCCTGGGAGCTTCCTCTGGAAACACCATATATTTT,CASSSLGASSGNTIYF,.,.,TRBJ1-3,TRBV7-2,16
TGTGCCACCAGTGATCCGAGTTTAACCTACAATGAGCAGTTCTTC,CATSDPSLTYNEQFF,.,.,TRBJ2-1,TRBV24-1,15
TGTGCCAGCAGTTCCGGGATTACAGGGGGCACTGAAGCTTTCTTT,CASSSGITGGTEAFF,.,TRBD1,TRBJ1-1,TRBV6-5,15
TGTGCCAGCCTCGGCGGGCTGGGAACTGAAGCTTTCTTT,CASLGGLGTEAFF,.,.,TRBJ1-1,TRBV19,13
TGTGCCAGCAGTGTGGTGACAGTGAGGACTAGCGGGGCAAACACCGGGGAGCTGTTTTTT,CASSVVTVRTSGANTGELFF,once,TRBD2,TRBJ2-2,TRBV2,20
TGTGCCAGCAGCCAAGATTCCAAGAACACTGAAGCTTTCTTT,CASSQDSKNTEAFF,few,.,TRBJ1-1,TRBV4-2,14
TGTGCCCAAAAGAGGAAAGCGGGGCCAGCCTACGAGCAGTACTTC,CAQKRKAGPAYEQYF,.,TRBD2,TRBJ2-7,TRBV30,15